This TCR beta chain stems from a study of post-analysis software for immune sequencing data. Study-wide background: Clinical courses comprised relapsing-remitting, secondary progressive and progressive-relapsing multiple sclerosis.

Unique molecular identifiers had been added to the TCR beta cDNA libraries. One entry per CDR3 protein, called by TCRdb with MiXCR from the PCR reads. The data hold about 430,000 distinct CDR3 sequences, with 30% to 40% observed a single time. The CDR3 spans 12 residues. Germline V gene lookup returns CDR1 SGHRS and CDR2 YFSETQ. The V end was cut by 0 bases, the J end by 3 bases, with 4 bases between. General study points: Included in a set of about 5 TRBV segments more frequent in patients than controls were TRBV5-6, TRBV5-1 and TRBV20-1. Controls had significantly higher normalized Chao1 diversity than multiple sclerosis patients. Analysis by F measure revealed that same-batch samples clustered strongly together.

This clonotype has a handful of counts. No antigen is known for it. The receptor was derived from a girl aged 2-10 years with multiple sclerosis. The rearrangement uses TRBV5-1 and TRBJ2-7; D remains ambiguous. The sample was blood. CDR3 protein: CASSLEHYEQYF. CDR3 DNA sequence: TGCGCCAGCAGCTTGGAACACTACGAGCAGTACTTC. The entire variable domain, with the rest obtained from reference TRBV5-1 and TRBJ2-7, is as follows: KAGVTQTPRYLIKTRGQQVTLSCSPISGHRSVSWYQQTPGQGLQFLFEYFSETQRNKGNFPGRFSGRQFSNSRSEMNVSTLELGDSALYLCASSLEHYEQYFGPGTRLTVT.